This T cell receptor beta chain comes out of a study of tumor-infiltrating lymphocytes in primary liver carcinoma. Turning to the study itself: Patients' primary liver carcinoma was surgically resected.

General observations from the study: Relative to blood, tumors carried a significantly larger fraction of the repertoire in their top 250 clones (p = 0.039).

With respect to this clonotype: Its antigen is unidentified. The limits of the CDR3 on the DNA are not certain, so only TCRdb's listed CDR3 is given.

Germline assignment: CDR1 KGHDR and CDR2 SFDVKD. The CDR3 totals 13 residues, both ends included. Out of unsorted whole blood came the blood RNA, and germline DNA was extracted as well. A constant-region primer served to make TCR beta cDNA from around 540 ng total RNA. Libraries of TCR beta came from three nested multiplex PCR rounds with slightly modified ARM-PCR. The opening two PCR rounds, around 10 cycles each, paired TRBV1-TRBV30 forward primers with a C-beta reverse primer. TCRdb called the multiplex PCR reads again in MiXCR, with one record for every CDR3 protein. The sample has approximately 210,000 distinct CDR3 sequences, 65% seen once; the top ten hold roughly 7%.

This sequence originates from a woman aged 60-75 years with primary liver carcinoma and hepatitis B virus infection. Sequencing was done on a sample of peripheral blood. V and J are TRBV24-1 and TRBJ1-2. CDR3 in amino acids: CTTSVGQNYGCTF.